The 4 T cell receptor beta chains listed next were all sequenced from one sample in a study of T cell repertoires in cytomegalovirus infection. TCRdb called the reads again in MiXCR, with one record for every CDR3 protein. The sample has 100,000 to 150,000 distinct CDR3 sequences; around 32% are singletons. For these receptors, no antigen is known. Sequencing was performed on CD8+ T cells from cultured PBMCs, taken from culture after CMV antigen stimulation. The receptor source for this set is a human donor in good health (CMV status not recorded). Some clones in this sample may be carry-over from other donors' samples.

The genes are TRBV6-1 and TRBJ2-5; 7 bases match TRBD1. Germline values: CDR1 MNHNS, CDR2 SASEGT. The CDR3 is 15 residues long. Trimming removed 2 bases from V and 0 bases from J; junction bases left unmatched: 3. DNA for the CDR3: TGTGCCAGCAGTGAATGGGACAGAGACCAAGAGACCCAGTACTTC. This sequence encodes CASSEWDRDQETQYF.

The V gene is TRBV5-4, the J gene TRBJ2-3; 8 bases map to TRBD2. This CDR3 has 14 residues. Trimming cost V 7 bases and J 4 bases; bases outside gene matches: 8. Germline CDR1 is SGHNT and CDR2 is YYREEE (reference sequence). The DNA of the CDR3 is TGTGCCAGCTGGGGAGCGGGGGCGGCAGATACGCAGTATTTT. Its translation: CASWGAGAADTQYF.

There are a few counts of this clonotype. This rearrangement joins TRBV27 to TRBJ2-1; D not resolved. The CDR3 covers 14 residues. CDR1 MNHEY and CDR2 SMNVEV come from the germline V gene (reference sequence). V lost 5 bases, J lost 4 bases, and 12 bases lay in between. The CDR3 sequence is CASSIQVGYNEQFF. The CDR3 coding sequence is TGTGCCAGCAGTATACAAGTGGGTTACAATGAGCAGTTCTTC.

This clonotype came up many times. The chain carries TRBV12-3 or TRBV12-4 and TRBJ1-1; D is unresolved. CDR3 size: 13 residues. V was cut by 3 bases and J by 4 bases, with 9 bases left in between. The CDR3 nucleotides read TGTGCCAGCAGTTTGGAGTTTCGCACTGAAGCTTTCTTT. This gives the protein CASSLEFRTEAFF.